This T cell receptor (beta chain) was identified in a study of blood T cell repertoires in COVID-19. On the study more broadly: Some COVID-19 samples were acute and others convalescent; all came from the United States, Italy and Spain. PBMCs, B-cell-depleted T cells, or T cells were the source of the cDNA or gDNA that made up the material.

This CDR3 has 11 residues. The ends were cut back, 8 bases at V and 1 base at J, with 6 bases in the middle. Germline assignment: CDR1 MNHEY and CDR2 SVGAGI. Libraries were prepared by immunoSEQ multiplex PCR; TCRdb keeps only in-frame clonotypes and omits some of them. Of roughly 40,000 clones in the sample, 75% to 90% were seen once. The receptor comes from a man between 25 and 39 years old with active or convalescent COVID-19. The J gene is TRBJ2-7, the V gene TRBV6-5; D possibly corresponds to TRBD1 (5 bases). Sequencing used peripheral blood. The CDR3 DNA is TGTGCCAGCGGACAATCCTACGAGCAGTACTTC. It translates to CASGQSYEQYF.